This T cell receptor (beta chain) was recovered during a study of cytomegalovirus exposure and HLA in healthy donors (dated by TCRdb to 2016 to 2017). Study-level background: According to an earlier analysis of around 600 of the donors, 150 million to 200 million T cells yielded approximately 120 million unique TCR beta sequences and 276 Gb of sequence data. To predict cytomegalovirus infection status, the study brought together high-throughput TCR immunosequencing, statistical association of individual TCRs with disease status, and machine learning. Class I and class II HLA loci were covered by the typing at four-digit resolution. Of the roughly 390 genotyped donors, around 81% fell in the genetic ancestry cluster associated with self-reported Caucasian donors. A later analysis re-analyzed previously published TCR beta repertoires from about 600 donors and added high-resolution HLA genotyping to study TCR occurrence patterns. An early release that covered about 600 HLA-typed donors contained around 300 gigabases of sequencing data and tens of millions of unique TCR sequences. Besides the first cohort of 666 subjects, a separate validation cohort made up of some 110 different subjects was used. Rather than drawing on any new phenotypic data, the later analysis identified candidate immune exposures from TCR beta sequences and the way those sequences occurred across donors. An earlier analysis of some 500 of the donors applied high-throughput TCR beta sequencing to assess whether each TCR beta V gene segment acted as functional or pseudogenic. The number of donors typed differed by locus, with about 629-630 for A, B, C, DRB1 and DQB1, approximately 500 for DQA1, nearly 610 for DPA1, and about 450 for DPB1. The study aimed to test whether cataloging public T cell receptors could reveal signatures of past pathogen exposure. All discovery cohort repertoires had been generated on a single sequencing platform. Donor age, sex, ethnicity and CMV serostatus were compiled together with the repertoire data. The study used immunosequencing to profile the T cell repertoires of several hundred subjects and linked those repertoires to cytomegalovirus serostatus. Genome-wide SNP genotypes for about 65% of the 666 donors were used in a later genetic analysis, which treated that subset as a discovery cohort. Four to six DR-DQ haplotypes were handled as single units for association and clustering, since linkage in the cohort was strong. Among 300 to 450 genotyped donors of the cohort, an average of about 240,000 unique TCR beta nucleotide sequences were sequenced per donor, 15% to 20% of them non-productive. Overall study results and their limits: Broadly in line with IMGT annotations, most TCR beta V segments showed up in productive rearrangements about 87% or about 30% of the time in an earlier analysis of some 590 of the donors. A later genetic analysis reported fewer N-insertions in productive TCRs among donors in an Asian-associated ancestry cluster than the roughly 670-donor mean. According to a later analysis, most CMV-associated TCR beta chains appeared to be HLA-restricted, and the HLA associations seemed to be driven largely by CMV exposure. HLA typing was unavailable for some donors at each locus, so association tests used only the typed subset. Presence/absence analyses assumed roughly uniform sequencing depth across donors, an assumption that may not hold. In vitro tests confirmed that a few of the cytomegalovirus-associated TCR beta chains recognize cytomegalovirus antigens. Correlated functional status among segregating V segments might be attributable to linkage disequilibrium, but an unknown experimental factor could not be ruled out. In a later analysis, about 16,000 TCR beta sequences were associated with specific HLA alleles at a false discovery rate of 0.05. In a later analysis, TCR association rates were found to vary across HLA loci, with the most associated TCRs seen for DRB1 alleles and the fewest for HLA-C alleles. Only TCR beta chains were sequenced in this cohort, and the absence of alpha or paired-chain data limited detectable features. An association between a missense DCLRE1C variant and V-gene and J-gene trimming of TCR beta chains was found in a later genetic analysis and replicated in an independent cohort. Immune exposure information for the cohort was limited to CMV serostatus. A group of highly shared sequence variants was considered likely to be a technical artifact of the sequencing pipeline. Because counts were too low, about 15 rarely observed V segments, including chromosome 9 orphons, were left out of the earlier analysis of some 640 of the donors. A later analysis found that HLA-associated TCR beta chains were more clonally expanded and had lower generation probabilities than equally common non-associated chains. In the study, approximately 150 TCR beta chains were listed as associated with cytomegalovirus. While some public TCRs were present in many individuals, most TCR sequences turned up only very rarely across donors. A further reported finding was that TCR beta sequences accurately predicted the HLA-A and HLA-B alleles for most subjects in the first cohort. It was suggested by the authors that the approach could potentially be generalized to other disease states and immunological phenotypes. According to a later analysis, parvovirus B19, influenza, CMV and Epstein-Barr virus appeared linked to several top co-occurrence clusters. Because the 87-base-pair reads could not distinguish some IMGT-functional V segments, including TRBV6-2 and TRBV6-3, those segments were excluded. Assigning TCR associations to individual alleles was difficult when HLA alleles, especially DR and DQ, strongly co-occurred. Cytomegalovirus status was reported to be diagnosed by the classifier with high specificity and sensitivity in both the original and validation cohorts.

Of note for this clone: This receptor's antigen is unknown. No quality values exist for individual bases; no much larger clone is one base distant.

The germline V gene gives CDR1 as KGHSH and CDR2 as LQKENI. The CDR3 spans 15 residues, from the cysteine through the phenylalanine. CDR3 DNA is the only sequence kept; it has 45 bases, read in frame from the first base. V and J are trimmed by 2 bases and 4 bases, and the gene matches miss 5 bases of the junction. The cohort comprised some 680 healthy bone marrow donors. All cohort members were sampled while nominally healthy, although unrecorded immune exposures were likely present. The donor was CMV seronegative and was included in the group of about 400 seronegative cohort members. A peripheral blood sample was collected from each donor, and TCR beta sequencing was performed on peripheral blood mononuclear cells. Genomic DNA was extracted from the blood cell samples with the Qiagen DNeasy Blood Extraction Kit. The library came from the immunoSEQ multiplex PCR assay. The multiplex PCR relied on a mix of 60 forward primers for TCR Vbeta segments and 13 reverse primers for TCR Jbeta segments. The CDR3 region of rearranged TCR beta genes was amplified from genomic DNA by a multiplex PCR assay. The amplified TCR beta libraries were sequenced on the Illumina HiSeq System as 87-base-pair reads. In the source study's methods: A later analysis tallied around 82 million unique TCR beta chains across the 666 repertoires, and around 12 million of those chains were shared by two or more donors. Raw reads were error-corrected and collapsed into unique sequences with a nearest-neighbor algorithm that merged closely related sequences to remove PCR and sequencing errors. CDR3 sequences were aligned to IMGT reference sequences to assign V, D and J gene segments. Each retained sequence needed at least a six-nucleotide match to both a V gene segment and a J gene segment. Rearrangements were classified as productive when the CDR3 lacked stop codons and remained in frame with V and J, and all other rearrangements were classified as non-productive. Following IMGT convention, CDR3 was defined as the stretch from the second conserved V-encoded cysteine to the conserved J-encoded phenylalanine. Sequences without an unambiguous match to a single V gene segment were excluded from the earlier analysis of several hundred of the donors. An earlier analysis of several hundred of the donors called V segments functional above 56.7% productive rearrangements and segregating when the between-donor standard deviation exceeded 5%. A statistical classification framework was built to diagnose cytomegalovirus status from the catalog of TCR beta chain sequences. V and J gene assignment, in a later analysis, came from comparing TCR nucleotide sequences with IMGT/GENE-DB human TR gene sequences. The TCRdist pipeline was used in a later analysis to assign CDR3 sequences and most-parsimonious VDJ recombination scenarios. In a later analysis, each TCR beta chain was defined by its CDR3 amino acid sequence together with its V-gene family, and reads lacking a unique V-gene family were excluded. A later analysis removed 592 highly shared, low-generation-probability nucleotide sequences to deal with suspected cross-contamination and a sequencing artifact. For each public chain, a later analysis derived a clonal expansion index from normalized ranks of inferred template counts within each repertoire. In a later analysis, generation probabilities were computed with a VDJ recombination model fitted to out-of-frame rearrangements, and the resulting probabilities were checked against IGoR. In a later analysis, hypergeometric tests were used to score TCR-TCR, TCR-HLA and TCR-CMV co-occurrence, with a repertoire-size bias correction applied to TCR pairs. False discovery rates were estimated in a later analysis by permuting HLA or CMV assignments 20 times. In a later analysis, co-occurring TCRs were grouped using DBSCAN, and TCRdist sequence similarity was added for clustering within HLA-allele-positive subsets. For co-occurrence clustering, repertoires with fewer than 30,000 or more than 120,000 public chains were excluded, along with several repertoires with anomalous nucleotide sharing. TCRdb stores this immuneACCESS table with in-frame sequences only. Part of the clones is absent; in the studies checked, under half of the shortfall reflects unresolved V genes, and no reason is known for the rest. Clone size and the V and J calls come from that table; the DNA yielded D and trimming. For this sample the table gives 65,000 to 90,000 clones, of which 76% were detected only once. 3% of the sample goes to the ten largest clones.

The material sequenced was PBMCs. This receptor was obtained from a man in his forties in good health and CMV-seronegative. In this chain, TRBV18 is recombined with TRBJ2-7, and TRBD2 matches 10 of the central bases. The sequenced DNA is TGTGCCAGCTCACCAGTGGGGACTAGCGAATACGAGCAGTACTTC. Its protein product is CASSPVGTSEYEQYF.